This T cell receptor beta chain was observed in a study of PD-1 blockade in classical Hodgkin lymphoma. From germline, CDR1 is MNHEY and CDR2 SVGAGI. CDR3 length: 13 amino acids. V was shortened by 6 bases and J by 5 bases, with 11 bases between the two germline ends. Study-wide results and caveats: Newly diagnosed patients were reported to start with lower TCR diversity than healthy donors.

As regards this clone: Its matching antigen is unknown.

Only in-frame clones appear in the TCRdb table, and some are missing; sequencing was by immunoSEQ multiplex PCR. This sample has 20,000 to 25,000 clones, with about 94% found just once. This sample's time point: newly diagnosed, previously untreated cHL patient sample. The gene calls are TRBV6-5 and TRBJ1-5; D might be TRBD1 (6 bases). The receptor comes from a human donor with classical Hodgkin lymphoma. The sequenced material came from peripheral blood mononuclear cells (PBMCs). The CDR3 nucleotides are TGTGCCAGCAGGGACAGCAGGGATCAGCCCCAGCATTTT. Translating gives CASRDSRDQPQHF.